Presented here are 26 T cell receptor beta chains from one specimen sequenced in a study of cytomegalovirus exposure and HLA in healthy donors. Vbeta (60) and Jbeta (13) primers were used in the PCR. The data were produced by immunoSEQ multiplex PCR, yet TCRdb's version contains in-frame clones alone and is incomplete. The sample holds some 120,000 clones, over 60% seen once. Material for sequencing was PBMCs. The origin of the receptors is a human donor in good health.

This chain joins TRBV13 and TRBJ2-7; D possibly corresponds to TRBD1 (5 bases). V lost 5 bases and J 3 bases, leaving 17 bases between the germline ends. The CDR3 covers 15 residues. The germline gives CDR1 PRHDT, CDR2 FYEKMQ (reference sequence). CDR3 in amino acids: CASSTTPPRVYEQYF. Here the CDR3 DNA reads TGTGCCAGCAGCACTACTCCCCCCAGGGTCTACGAGCAGTACTTC.

The V call is TRBV11-2, the J call TRBJ2-1; possible D gene TRBD2, 5 bases. From germline, CDR1 is SGHAT and CDR2 FQNNGV. V shed 0 bases and J shed 8 bases, with 11 bases lying between them. There are 14 residues in the CDR3. The chain's CDR3 is CASSLDQRVHEQFF. The CDR3 region has the DNA TGTGCCAGCAGCTTAGATCAGAGGGTCCATGAGCAGTTCTTC. The variable domain in full, completed from reference TRBV11-2 and TRBJ2-1, reads EAGVAQSPRYKIIEKRQSVAFWCNPISGHATLYWYQQILGQGPKLLIQFQNNGVVDDSQLPKDRFSAERLKGVDSTLKIQPAKLEDSAVYLCASSLDQRVHEQFFGPGTRLTVL.

This chain joins TRBV19 and TRBJ1-2, with D hard to call. The CDR3 totals 12 residues. CDR1 is LNHDA, CDR2 SQIVND, per germline (reference sequence). V lost 6 bases and J lost 10, with 15 bases in between. The CDR3 here is CASRDGGENYTF. The CDR3 region has the DNA TGTGCCAGTAGAGACGGAGGTGAGAACTACACCTTC.

As concerns this clone: The same CDR3 is also encoded by other DNA sequences in this sample. J is TRBJ2-2 and V is TRBV10-1; 11 nucleotides line up with TRBD2. The junction had 1 base not matched to a gene; V was cut back by 5 bases and J by 2 bases. The CDR3 sequence is 15 residues long. Germline V gene lookup returns CDR1 WNHNN and CDR2 SYGVQD (reference sequence). The CDR3 DNA sequence: TGCGCCAGCAGTCTAGCGGGGGGAAACACCGGGGAGCTGTTTTTT. As protein: CASSLAGGNTGELFF.

V usage is TRBV19 and J usage is TRBJ1-1; D is unresolved. The CDR3 has 13 amino acids. V was shortened by 0 bases and J by 3 bases, with 5 bases between the two germline ends. Germline lookup yields CDR1 LNHDA and CDR2 SQIVND (reference sequence). In DNA form, the CDR3 reads TGTGCCAGTAGTATAGATCGGGACACTGAAGCTTTCTTT. Its translation: CASSIDRDTEAFF.

The gene calls are TRBV4-1 and TRBJ2-3, with 10 bases matching TRBD1. The CDR3 has 17 amino acids. After removal of 4 bases from V and 3 bases from J, the junction contained 10 bases not matched to a gene. CDR1 is MGHRA, CDR2 YSYEKL, per germline. The CDR3 loop reads CASSPFRDRGLTDTQYF. The CDR3 region has the DNA TGCGCCAGCAGCCCATTCCGGGACAGGGGTTTAACAGATACGCAGTATTTT.

This rearrangement joins TRBV7-6 to TRBJ2-5; TRBD2 might be the D (6 bases). This CDR3 contains 14 residues. V was trimmed by 3 bases and J by 3 bases, leaving 11 bases between them. The germline CDR1 and CDR2 sequences are SGHVS and FNYEAQ. Here the CDR3 reads CASSFSGTEETQYF. CDR3 nucleotide sequence: TGTGCCAGCAGCTTCTCTGGGACTGAAGAGACCCAGTACTTC.

This clone turned up a few times. V usage is TRBV4-2 and J usage is TRBJ1-1; the D is unclear. Germline V CDR1 and CDR2: LGHNA, YNFKEQ. Trimming took 4 bases from V and 1 from J, leaving 19 bases between them. The CDR3 contains 17 residues. The CDR3 bases are TGTGCCAGCAGCCTCAGAGAAGACCGGGGAGGGAACACTGAAGCTTTCTTT. Protein: CASSLREDRGGNTEAFF.

Comments on this clone: Other DNA sequences in the same sample also yield this CDR3. V and J are TRBV6-5 and TRBJ2-2, with 11 nucleotides matching TRBD2. The trim removed 6 bases at V and 8 bases at J, leaving 8 bases unmatched. CDR3 length equals 15 residues. Germline CDR1 and CDR2: MNHEY and SVGAGI. The CDR3 region has the DNA TGTGCCAGCAGATCCGGGACTAGCGGTACTGGGGAGCTGTTTTTT. It translates to CASRSGTSGTGELFF.

This clone was recorded only once. This chain links TRBV9 with TRBJ2-5; maybe TRBD2 (7 bases). V lost 0 bases and J lost 5, with 17 bases in between. Germline V gene lookup returns CDR1 SGDLS and CDR2 YYNGEE. This CDR3 region has 16 residues. The CDR3 sequence: CASSVDGGGARETQYF. As DNA, the CDR3 is TGTGCCAGCAGCGTAGATGGCGGGGGCGCCCGGGAGACCCAGTACTTC.

The chain recombines TRBV7-8 with TRBJ2-3, with no clear D. The ends were cut back, 5 bases at V and 0 bases at J, with 6 bases in the middle. Germline lookup yields CDR1 SGHVS and CDR2 FQNEAQ. The CDR3 is made up of 13 amino acids. The CDR3 nucleotides read TGTGCCAGCAGCAGAGTTAGCACAGATACGCAGTATTTT. It yields the protein CASSRVSTDTQYF.

The chain carries TRBV29-1 and TRBJ2-2, with TRBD2 matching over 10 bases. The CDR3 has 17 residues. V was clipped by 1 base and J by 0 bases; unmatched bases: 5. Germline lookup yields CDR1 SQVTM and CDR2 ANQGSEA. The CDR3 is CSVEGETSGANTGELFF. The CDR3 DNA sequence: TGCAGCGTTGAAGGGGAAACTAGCGGGGCGAACACCGGGGAGCTGTTTTTT.

The chain joins TRBV5-1 to TRBJ2-3; D is unresolved. Germline values: CDR1 SGHRS, CDR2 YFSETQ. V gave up 1 base and J gave up 0 bases, with 9 bases separating them. This CDR3 spans 15 amino acids. The chain's CDR3 is CASSLTGSSTDTQYF. CDR3 DNA sequence: TGCGCCAGCAGCTTGACGGGTTCTAGCACAGATACGCAGTATTTT.

Here the CDR3 reads CASRQGGQPQHF. The CDR3 DNA reads as TGTGCCAGCCGACAGGGCGGTCAGCCCCAGCATTTT. The V gene is TRBV6-1, the J gene TRBJ1-5; 7 nucleotides agree with TRBD1. After removal of 8 bases from V and 6 bases from J, the junction contained 4 bases not matched to a gene. CDR1 MNHNS and CDR2 SASEGT come from the germline V gene. The CDR3 loop spans 12 amino acids.

The genes are TRBV28 and TRBJ1-6, with D possibly matching TRBD1 (5 bases). Between the trimmed V and J ends, which lost 5 bases and 12 bases, there was a span of 23 bases. The CDR3 length is 16 residues. Germline loops: CDR1 MDHEN, CDR2 SYDVKM. The CDR3 loop is CASSPGVRLDVLPLHF. CDR3 DNA: TGTGCCAGCAGTCCGGGGGTCAGATTGGATGTTTTACCCCTCCACTTT.

CDR3 nucleotides: TGTGCCACCGGAGGGACAGTCTATCGCAATCAGCCCCAGCATTTT. Residues: CATGGTVYRNQPQHF. V usage is TRBV6-1 and J usage is TRBJ1-5, with 7 positions matching TRBD1. The CDR3 runs 15 residues. Germline-derived CDR1 and CDR2 are MNHNS and SASEGT. Germline trimming cut 10 bases from V and 2 bases from J; bases unmatched to any gene: 11.

The J gene is TRBJ2-5, the V gene TRBV2, with 8 nucleotides matching TRBD1. The CDR3 sequence is 13 residues long. Germline assignment: CDR1 SNHLY and CDR2 FYNNEI. The V segment lost 5 bases and the J segment 4 bases; nucleotides outside the gene matches: 3. Here the CDR3 reads CASSRTGSETQYF. CDR3 sequence (DNA): TGTGCCAGCAGTAGGACAGGGTCAGAGACCCAGTACTTC.

This clone was recorded once. The CDR3 is CASSLGTENNSPLHF. The CDR3 bases are TGTGCCAGCTCACTCGGGACAGAAAATAATTCACCCCTCCACTTT. The chain uses TRBV18 and TRBJ1-6; 7 nucleotides align to TRBD1. CDR3 length equals 15 residues. V lost 4 bases, J lost 5 bases, and 5 bases stayed unmatched. CDR1 is KGHSH, CDR2 LQKENI, per germline.

The gene calls are TRBV27 and TRBJ2-3; TRBD2 is a possible D gene (6 bases). V lost 3 bases, J lost 5 bases, and 9 bases lay in between. The germline V gene encodes CDR1 MNHEY and CDR2 SMNVEV (reference sequence). The CDR3 extends over 13 amino acids. CDR3 nucleotides: TGTGCCAGCAGTTTCGGCGGGAAAGATACGCAGTATTTT. This encodes CASSFGGKDTQYF.

The chain employs TRBV7-8 and TRBJ1-5; D gene uncertain. The CDR3 contains 14 residues. Trimming pared 0 bases from V and 9 bases from J, leaving 12 bases between. In germline, CDR1 is SGHVS, CDR2 FQNEAQ. In nucleotides, the CDR3 is TGTGCCAGCAGCTTAGCGGCGGGTCCGGGGCCCCAGCATTTT. It specifies CASSLAAGPGPQHF.

In its sample, this clone was seen a few times. V usage is TRBV6-5 and J usage is TRBJ1-5; D is uncertain. Germline V gene lookup returns CDR1 MNHEY and CDR2 SVGAGI. The CDR3 extends over 14 amino acids. V was shortened by 0 bases and J by 2 bases, with 5 bases between the two germline ends. The CDR3 loop is CASSYSAGNQPQHF. For the CDR3, the DNA is TGTGCCAGCAGTTACTCGGCCGGCAATCAGCCCCAGCATTTT.

A remark on this clone: Other nucleotide sequences from this sample produce the same CDR3. V and J are TRBV27 and TRBJ2-1; 13 bases are a match to TRBD2. Germline CDR1 and CDR2: MNHEY and SMNVEV (reference sequence). The CDR3 contains 15 residues. V gave up 4 bases and J gave up 6 bases; unmatched junction bases: 3. The CDR3 bases are TGTGCCAGCAGTTCCACTAGCGGGGGGGCCAATGAGCAGTTCTTC. Translation gives CASSSTSGGANEQFF.

V and J are TRBV7-6 and TRBJ1-5, with no clear D. With 1 base removed from V and 5 bases from J, the gap between germline ends came to 6 bases. Germline CDR1 reads SGHVS; CDR2 reads FNYEAQ. The CDR3 sequence is 13 residues long. CDR3 bases: TGTGCCAGCAGCTTAGACAGAGATCAGCCCCAGCATTTT. Protein product: CASSLDRDQPQHF.

The gene calls are TRBV27 and TRBJ1-1; TRBD1 might be the D (6 bases). The CDR3 spans 12 residues. Germline CDR1 and CDR2: MNHEY and SMNVEV (reference sequence). V lost 6 bases and J lost 10, with 15 bases in between. CDR3 in DNA: TGTGCCAGCAGGGGGGAGTGGGGGCTAGCTTTCTTT. It encodes CASRGEWGLAFF.

This chain connects TRBV19 to TRBJ2-5; TRBD1 might be the D (6 bases). Germline values: CDR1 LNHDA, CDR2 SQIVND (reference sequence). The CDR3 is made up of 12 amino acids. V was pared by 4 bases and J by 3 bases, with 6 bases between. In DNA form, the CDR3 reads TGTGCCAGTAGTAACAGGGAAGAGACCCAGTACTTC. As protein: CASSNREETQYF.

This chain uses TRBV19 with TRBJ1-5; 7 bases match TRBD1. The CDR3 has 15 residues. Unmatched junction bases numbered 10, after V lost 7 bases and J lost 4 bases. Germline V gives CDR1 LNHDA, CDR2 SQIVND (reference sequence). CDR3 nucleotides: TGTGCCAGTATTGAAAGGCCAGGGGGGAATCAGCCCCAGCATTTT. The encoded protein is CASIERPGGNQPQHF.